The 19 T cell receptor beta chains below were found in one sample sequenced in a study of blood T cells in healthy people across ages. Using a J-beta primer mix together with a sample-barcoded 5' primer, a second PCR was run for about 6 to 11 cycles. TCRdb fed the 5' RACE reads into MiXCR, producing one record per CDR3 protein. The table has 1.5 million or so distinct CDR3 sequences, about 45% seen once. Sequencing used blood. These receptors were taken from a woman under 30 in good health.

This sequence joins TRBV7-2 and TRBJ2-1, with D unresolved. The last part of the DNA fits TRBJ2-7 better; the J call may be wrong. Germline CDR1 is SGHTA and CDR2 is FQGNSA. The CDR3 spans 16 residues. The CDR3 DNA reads TGTGCCAGCAGCTTAGCGGTCAGGAGCTCCTACAATGAGCAGTACTTC. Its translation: CASSLAVRSSYNEQYF.

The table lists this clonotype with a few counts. For the CDR3, the DNA is TGTGCCAGCAGTCCGGACAGGGGGAATCCCTACGAGCAGTACTTC. This encodes CASSPDRGNPYEQYF. This chain uses TRBV6-5 with TRBJ2-7; 10 bases are a match to TRBD1. The V gene's germline CDR1 is MNHEY and CDR2 SVGAGI. The CDR3 length is 15 residues. J was trimmed by 2 bases and V by 5 bases; bases with no gene match: 6.

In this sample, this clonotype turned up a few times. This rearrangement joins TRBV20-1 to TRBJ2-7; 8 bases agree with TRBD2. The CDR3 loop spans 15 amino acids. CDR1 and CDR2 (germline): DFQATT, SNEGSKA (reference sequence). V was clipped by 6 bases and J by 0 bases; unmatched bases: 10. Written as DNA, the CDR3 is TGCAGTGCCGGGAAGGCGGGGGGCATCTCCTACGAGCAGTACTTC. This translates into CSAGKAGGISYEQYF.

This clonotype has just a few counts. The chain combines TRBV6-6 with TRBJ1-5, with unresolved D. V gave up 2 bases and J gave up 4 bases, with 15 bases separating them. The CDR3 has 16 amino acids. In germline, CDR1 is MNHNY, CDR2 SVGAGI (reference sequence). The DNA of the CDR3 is TGTGCCAGCAGTTACCCTCCTTCAGGAACTAATCAGCCCCAGCATTTT. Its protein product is CASSYPPSGTNQPQHF.

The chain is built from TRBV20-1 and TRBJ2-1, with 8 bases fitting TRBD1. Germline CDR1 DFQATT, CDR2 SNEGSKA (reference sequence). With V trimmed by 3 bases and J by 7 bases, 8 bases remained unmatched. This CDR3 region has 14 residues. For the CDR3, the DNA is TGCAGTGCTAGTCCGCGGACAGGGTGGAATGAGCAGTTCTTC. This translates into CSASPRTGWNEQFF.

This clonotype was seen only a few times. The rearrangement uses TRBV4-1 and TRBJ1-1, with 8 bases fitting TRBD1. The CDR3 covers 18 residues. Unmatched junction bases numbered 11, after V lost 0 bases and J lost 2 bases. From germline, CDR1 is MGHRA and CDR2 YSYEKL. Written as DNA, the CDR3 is TGCGCCAGCAGCCAAGATCTCAGGGGCAGGGGGCGAAACACTGAAGCTTTCTTT. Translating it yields CASSQDLRGRGRNTEAFF.

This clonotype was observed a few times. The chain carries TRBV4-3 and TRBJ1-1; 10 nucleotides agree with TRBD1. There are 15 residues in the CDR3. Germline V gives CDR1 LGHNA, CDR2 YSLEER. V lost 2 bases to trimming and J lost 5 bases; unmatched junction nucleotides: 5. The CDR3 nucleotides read TGCGCCAGCAGCCAACGGACAGGGGGGAGGACTGAAGCTTTCTTT. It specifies CASSQRTGGRTEAFF.

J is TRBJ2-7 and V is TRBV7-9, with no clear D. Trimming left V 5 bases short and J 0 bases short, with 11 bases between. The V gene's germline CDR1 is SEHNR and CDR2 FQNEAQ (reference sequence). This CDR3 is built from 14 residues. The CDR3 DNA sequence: TGTGCCAGCAGCGTAGTCGGACCCTCCTACGAGCAGTACTTC. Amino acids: CASSVVGPSYEQYF.

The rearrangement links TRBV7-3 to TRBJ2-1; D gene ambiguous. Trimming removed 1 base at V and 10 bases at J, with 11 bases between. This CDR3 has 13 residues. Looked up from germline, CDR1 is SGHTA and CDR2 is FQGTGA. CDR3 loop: CASSLNLDQEQFF. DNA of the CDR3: TGTGCCAGCAGCTTAAATTTGGACCAAGAGCAGTTCTTC.

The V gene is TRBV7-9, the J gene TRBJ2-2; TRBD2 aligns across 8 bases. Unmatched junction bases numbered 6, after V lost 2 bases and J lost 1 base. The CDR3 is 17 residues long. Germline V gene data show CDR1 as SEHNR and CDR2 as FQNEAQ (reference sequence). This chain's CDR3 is CASSLRSAGENTGELFF. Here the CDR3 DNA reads TGTGCCAGCAGCTTAAGGTCAGCGGGAGAGAACACCGGGGAGCTGTTTTTT. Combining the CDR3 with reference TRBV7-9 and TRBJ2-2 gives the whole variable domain DTGVSQNPRHKITKRGQNVTFRCDPISEHNRLYWYRQTLGQGPEFLTYFQNEAQLEKSRLLSDRFSAERPKGSFSTLEIQRTEQGDSAMYLCASSLRSAGENTGELFFGEGSRLTVL.

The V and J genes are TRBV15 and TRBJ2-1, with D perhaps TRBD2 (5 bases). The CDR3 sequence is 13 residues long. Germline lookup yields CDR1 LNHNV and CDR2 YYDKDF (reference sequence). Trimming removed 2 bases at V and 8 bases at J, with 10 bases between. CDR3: CATSRQLDYEQFF. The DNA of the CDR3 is TGTGCCACCAGCAGACAACTAGACTATGAGCAGTTCTTC.

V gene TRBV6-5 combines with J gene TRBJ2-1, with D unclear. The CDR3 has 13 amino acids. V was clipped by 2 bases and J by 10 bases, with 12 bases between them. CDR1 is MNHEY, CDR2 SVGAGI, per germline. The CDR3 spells CASSYGPLPEQFF. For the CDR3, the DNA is TGTGCCAGCAGTTACGGACCTTTACCCGAGCAGTTCTTC.

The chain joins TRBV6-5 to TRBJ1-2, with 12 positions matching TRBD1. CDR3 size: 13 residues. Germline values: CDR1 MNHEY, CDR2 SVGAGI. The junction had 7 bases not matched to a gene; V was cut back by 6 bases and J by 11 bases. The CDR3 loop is CASRLRDRGQYTF. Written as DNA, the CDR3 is TGTGCCAGCAGGCTCCGGGACAGGGGGCAGTACACCTTC.

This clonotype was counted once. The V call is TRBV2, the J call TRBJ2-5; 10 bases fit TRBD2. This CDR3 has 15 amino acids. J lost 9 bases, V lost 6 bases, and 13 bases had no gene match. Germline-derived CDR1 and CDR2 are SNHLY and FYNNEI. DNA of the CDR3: TGTGCCAGCAGACCCGGGACTAGCGTCGGAATGGCCCAGTACTTC. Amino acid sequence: CASRPGTSVGMAQYF.

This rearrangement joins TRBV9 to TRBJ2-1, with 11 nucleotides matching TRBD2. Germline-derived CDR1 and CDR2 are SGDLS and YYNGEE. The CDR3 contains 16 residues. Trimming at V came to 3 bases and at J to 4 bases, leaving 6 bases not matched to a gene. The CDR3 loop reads CASSELAGGTYNEQFF. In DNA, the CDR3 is TGTGCCAGCAGCGAGTTAGCGGGGGGGACATACAATGAGCAGTTCTTC.

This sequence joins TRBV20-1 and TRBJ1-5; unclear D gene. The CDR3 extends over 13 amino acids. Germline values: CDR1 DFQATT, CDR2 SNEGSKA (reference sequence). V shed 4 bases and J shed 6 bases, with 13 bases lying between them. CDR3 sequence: CSATRLLGQPQHF. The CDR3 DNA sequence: TGCAGTGCTACTCGCCTCTTAGGTCAGCCCCAGCATTTT.

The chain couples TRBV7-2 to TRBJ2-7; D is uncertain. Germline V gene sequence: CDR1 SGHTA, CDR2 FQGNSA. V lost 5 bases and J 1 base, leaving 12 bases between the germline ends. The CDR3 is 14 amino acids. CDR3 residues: CASSPLIGSYEQYF. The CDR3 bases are TGTGCCAGCAGCCCACTTATTGGGTCCTACGAGCAGTACTTC.

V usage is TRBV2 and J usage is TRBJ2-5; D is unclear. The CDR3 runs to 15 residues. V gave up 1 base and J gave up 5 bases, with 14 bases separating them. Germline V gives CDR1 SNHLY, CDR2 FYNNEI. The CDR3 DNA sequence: TGTGCCAGCAGTGAAGAACGGGCTGGTCGGGAGACCCAGTACTTC. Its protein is CASSEERAGRETQYF.

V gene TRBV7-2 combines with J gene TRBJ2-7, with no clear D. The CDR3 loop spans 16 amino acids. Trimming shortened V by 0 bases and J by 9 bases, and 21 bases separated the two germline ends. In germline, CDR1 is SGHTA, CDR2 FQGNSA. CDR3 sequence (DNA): TGTGCCAGCAGCTTAGCGCCGAGCCACGGCCCTCTAGGGCAGTACTTC. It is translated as CASSLAPSHGPLGQYF.